These 18 T cell receptor beta chains were all obtained from the same sample, sequenced in a study of CD4+ T cells in melanoma. Produced via immunoSEQ multiplex PCR; TCRdb's table is partial and in-frame only. The data hold roughly 140,000 clones, with 80% to 95% observed a single time. The receptors here all came from a human donor with melanoma.

The J gene is TRBJ2-2, the V gene TRBV19, with 8 positions matching TRBD1. The CDR3 has 15 residues. V shed 4 bases and J 4 bases; nucleotides not matched to a gene: 5. CDR1 is LNHDA, CDR2 SQIVND, per germline (reference sequence). In nucleotides, the CDR3 is TGTGCCAGTAGTAAAGGGACAGGTGGCACCGGGGAGCTGTTTTTT. This sequence encodes CASSKGTGGTGELFF.

This clone was seen once. V gene TRBV5-1 combines with J gene TRBJ2-6; weak D call: TRBD1 (5 bases). Trimming shortened V by 1 base and J by 2 bases, and 13 bases separated the two germline ends. CDR3 length: 17 residues. Germline lookup yields CDR1 SGHRS and CDR2 YFSETQ. The CDR3: CASSLLGQGTGANVLTF. The CDR3 nucleotides read TGCGCCAGCAGCTTGCTCGGTCAGGGCACTGGGGCCAACGTCCTGACTTTC.

The rearrangement uses TRBV19 and TRBJ1-1; no clear D. Trimming shortened V by 4 bases and J by 4 bases, and 10 bases separated the two germline ends. The germline V gene has CDR1 LNHDA and CDR2 SQIVND (reference sequence). CDR3 size: 13 residues. The CDR3 here is CASSTARGTEAFF. The CDR3 DNA follows: TGTGCCAGTAGTACCGCGCGAGGCACTGAAGCTTTCTTT.

This clone was seen just once. This chain uses TRBV30 with TRBJ2-7, with a weak D call TRBD1 (6 bases). Germline V gene lookup returns CDR1 GTSNPN and CDR2 SVGIG (reference sequence). Trimming shortened V by 2 bases and J by 8 bases, and 10 bases separated the two germline ends. The CDR3 is 11 amino acids. The CDR3 sequence is CAWSLRGKQYF. CDR3 nucleotide sequence: TGTGCCTGGAGTTTAAGGGGGAAGCAGTACTTC.

The chain combines TRBV2 with TRBJ2-2; 8 nucleotides agree with TRBD2. The CDR3 spans 14 residues. With 11 bases clipped from V and 1 base from J, the junction kept 6 bases outside the gene matches. The germline CDR1 and CDR2 sequences are SNHLY and FYNNEI. CDR3 in DNA: TGTGCCTCAAGCGGGGGCCGGAACACCGGGGAGCTGTTTTTT. Its translation is CASSGGRNTGELFF.

This clone was counted once. The CDR3 nucleotides are TGCAGCGTTGTTGACAGGGCGGGGCAGCCCCAGCATTTT. It specifies CSVVDRAGQPQHF. The chain joins TRBV29-1 to TRBJ1-5, with 7 bases aligning to TRBD1. The CDR3 extends over 13 amino acids. J lost 7 bases, V lost 4 bases, and 7 bases had no gene match. The germline gives CDR1 SQVTM, CDR2 ANQGSEA.

The V call is TRBV2, the J call TRBJ2-3, with a weak D call TRBD2 (6 bases). Germline loops: CDR1 SNHLY, CDR2 FYNNEI. The CDR3 is made up of 16 amino acids. V lost 5 bases and J lost 4, with 19 bases in between. The CDR3 nucleotides are TGTGCCAGCAGTAGAAGACTAGTTGGAGGGGCAGATACGCAGTATTTT. Translating it yields CASSRRLVGGADTQYF.

The chain has TRBV5-1 and TRBJ2-3; D is unresolved. V was shortened by 7 bases and J by 0 bases, with 15 bases between the two germline ends. The CDR3 consists of 15 residues. CDR1 and CDR2 from the germline V gene are SGHRS and YFSETQ. The CDR3 nucleotides read TGCGCCAGCGCCCAATCCCCTACTAGCACAGATACGCAGTATTTT. Its translation: CASAQSPTSTDTQYF.

The genes are TRBV30 and TRBJ1-6, with D hard to call. V lost 0 bases and J lost 4, with 7 bases in between. Germline CDR1 GTSNPN, CDR2 SVGIG (reference sequence). The CDR3 covers 14 residues. CDR3 amino acids: CAWSVRTYNSPLHF. In nucleotides, the CDR3 is TGTGCCTGGAGTGTACGGACTTATAATTCACCCCTCCACTTT.

The CDR3 DNA sequence: TGCGCCAGCAGTGAGTCTTCTAGAACCAACAATGAGCAGTTCTTC. This sequence encodes CASSESSRTNNEQFF. The V gene is TRBV10-2, the J gene TRBJ2-1; no clear D gene. The germline V and J ends were trimmed by 0 bases and 5 bases, with 11 bases remaining between them. This CDR3 region has 15 residues. Germline V gives CDR1 WSHSY, CDR2 SAAADI.

J is TRBJ1-2 and V is TRBV13; a possible D gene is TRBD1 (6 bases). The CDR3 spans 12 residues. V dropped 10 bases and J dropped 4 bases, with 13 bases sitting between them. Germline CDR1 is PRHDT and CDR2 is FYEKMQ (reference sequence). The CDR3 loop is CAIRQGSYGYTF. CDR3 nucleotide sequence: TGTGCCATCCGGCAGGGGTCCTATGGCTACACCTTC.

The chain is built from TRBV7-3 and TRBJ2-2; possibly TRBD1 for D (7 bases). Trimming stripped 4 bases from V and 1 base from J, with 13 bases between. The CDR3 contains 16 residues. The V gene's germline CDR1 is SGHTA and CDR2 FQGTGA. CDR3 coding DNA: TGTGCCAGCAGCTCGCCCCAGGGGGGGAACACCGGGGAGCTGTTTTTT. This translates into CASSSPQGGNTGELFF.

This clone has just one count. The genes are TRBV6-5 and TRBJ1-1; D may be TRBD1 (6 bases). The V end lost 6 bases, the J end lost 6 bases, and 20 bases lay between the germline ends. Germline V CDR1 and CDR2: MNHEY, SVGAGI. CDR3 length equals 15 residues. The CDR3, as DNA: TGTGCCAGCAGCGTCCGAAGGGGGGGAATGTCTGAAGCTTTCTTT. Amino acid sequence: CASSVRRGGMSEAFF.

The chain carries TRBV9 and TRBJ1-3; weak D call: TRBD1 (5 bases). Trimming cost V 0 bases and J 3 bases, with 16 bases left between them. This CDR3 spans 17 amino acids. Germline lookup yields CDR1 SGDLS and CDR2 YYNGEE. The CDR3 spells CASSVEGTLVGGNTIYF. CDR3 coding DNA: TGTGCCAGCAGCGTAGAAGGGACTTTGGTCGGTGGAAACACCATATATTTT.

This clone is a singleton in its sample. This chain uses TRBV5-4 with TRBJ2-3, with 11 bases aligning to TRBD2. The V and J ends lost 3 bases and 3 bases, in that order; junction bases with no gene match: 3. The germline gives CDR1 SGHNT, CDR2 YYREEE (reference sequence). The length of the CDR3 is 15 residues. CDR3 sequence: CASSSRLAGTDTQYF. The CDR3 DNA is TGTGCCAGCAGCTCCAGACTAGCGGGGACAGATACGCAGTATTTT. Using reference TRBV5-4 and TRBJ2-3 for the parts outside the CDR3, the full variable domain is ETGVTQSPTHLIKTRGQQVTLRCSSQSGHNTVSWYQQALGQGPQFIFQYYREEENGRGNFPPRFSGLQFPNYSSELNVNALELDDSALYLCASSSRLAGTDTQYFGPGTRLTVL.

The V gene is TRBV6-1, the J gene TRBJ1-5; no definite D call. Germline V CDR1 and CDR2: MNHNS, SASEGT. CDR3 length: 12 amino acids. Trimming cost V 9 bases and J 6 bases, with 12 bases left between them. The CDR3 nucleotides read TGTGCCAGTAACTACGCTGGTCAGCCCCAGCATTTT. Translated: CASNYAGQPQHF.

The chain carries TRBV10-3 and TRBJ2-2, with 10 bases that match TRBD1. J was trimmed by 9 bases and V by 8 bases; bases with no gene match: 15. This CDR3 has 16 residues. Germline V gene data show CDR1 as ENHRY and CDR2 as SYGVKD. The CDR3 here is CAIATFFGTGARELFF. Written as DNA, the CDR3 is TGTGCCATCGCCACCTTTTTCGGGACAGGGGCAAGGGAGCTGTTTTTT.

This chain connects TRBV5-8 to TRBJ2-7; 8 bases map to TRBD2. There are 16 residues in the CDR3. V shed 6 bases and J 3 bases; nucleotides not matched to a gene: 14. CDR1 is SGHTS, CDR2 YDEGEE, per germline. The CDR3 coding sequence is TGTGCCAGCACCGACCGGGGGGGAACAGGCAACTACGAGCAGTACTTC. Its protein is CASTDRGGTGNYEQYF.